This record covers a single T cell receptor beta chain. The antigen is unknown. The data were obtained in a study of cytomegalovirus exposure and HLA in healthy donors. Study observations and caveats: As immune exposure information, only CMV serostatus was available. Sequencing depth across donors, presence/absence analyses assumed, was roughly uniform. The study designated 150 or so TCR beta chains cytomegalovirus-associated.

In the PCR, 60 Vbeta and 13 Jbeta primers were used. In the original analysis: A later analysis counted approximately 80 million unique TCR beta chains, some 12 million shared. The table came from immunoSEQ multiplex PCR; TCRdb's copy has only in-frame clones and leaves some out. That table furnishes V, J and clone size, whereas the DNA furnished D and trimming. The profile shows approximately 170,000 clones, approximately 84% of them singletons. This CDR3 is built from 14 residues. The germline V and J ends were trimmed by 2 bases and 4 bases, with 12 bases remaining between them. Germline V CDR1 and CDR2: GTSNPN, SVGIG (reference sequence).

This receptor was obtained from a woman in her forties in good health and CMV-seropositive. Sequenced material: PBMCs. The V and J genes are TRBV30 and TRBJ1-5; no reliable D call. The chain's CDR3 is CAWSQNRDNQPQHF. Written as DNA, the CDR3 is TGTGCCTGGAGTCAAAACAGAGATAATCAGCCCCAGCATTTT.